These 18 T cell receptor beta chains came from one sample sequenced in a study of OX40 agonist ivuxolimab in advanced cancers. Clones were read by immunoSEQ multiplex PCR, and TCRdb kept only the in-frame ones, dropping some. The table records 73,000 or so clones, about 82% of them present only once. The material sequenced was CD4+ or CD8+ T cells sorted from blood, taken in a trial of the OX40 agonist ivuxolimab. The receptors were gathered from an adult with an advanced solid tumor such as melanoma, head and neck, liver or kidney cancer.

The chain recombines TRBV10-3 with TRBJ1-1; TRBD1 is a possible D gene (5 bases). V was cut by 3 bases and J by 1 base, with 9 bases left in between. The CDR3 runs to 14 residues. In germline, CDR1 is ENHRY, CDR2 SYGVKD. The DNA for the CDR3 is TGTGCCATCAGTGACTTTACAGGGAACACTGAAGCTTTCTTT. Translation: CAISDFTGNTEAFF.

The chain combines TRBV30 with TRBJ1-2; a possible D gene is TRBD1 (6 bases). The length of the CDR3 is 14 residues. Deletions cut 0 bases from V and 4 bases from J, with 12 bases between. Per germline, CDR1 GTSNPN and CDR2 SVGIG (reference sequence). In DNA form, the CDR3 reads TGTGCCTGGAGTGTTAGGAGGGGGTTCTATGGCTACACCTTC. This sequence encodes CAWSVRRGFYGYTF.

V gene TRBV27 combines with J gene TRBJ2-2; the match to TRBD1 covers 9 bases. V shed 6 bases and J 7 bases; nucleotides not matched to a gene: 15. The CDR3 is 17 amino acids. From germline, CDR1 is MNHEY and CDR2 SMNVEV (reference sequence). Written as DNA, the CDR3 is TGTGCCAGCAGAACTACAGGGGGCCTCGGTCTAGGCGGGGAGCTGTTTTTT. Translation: CASRTTGGLGLGGELFF.

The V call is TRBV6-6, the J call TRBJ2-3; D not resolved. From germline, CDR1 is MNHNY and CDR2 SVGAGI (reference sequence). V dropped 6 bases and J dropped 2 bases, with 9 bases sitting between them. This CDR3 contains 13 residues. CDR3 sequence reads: CASRHLITDTQYF. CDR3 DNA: TGTGCCAGCAGGCACCTGATCACAGATACGCAGTATTTT.

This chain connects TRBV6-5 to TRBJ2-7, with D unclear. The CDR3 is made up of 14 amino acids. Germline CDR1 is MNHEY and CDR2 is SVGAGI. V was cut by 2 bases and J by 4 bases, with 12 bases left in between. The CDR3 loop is CASSYKDTKYEQYF. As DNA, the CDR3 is TGTGCCAGCAGTTACAAAGACACTAAATACGAGCAGTACTTC.

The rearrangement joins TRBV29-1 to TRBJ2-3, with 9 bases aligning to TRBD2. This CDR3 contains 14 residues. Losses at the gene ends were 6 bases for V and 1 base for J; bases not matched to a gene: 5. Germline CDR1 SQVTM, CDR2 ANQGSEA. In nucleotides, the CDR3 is TGCAGCGTGACCGCGGGAGGGGGCACAGATACGCAGTATTTT. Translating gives CSVTAGGGTDTQYF.

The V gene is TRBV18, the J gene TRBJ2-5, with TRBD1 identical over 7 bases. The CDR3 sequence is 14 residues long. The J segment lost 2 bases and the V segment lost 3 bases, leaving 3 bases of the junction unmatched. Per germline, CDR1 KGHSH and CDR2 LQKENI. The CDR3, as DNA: TGTGCCAGCTCACCCTGGACAGGTCAAGAGACCCAGTACTTC. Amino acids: CASSPWTGQETQYF.

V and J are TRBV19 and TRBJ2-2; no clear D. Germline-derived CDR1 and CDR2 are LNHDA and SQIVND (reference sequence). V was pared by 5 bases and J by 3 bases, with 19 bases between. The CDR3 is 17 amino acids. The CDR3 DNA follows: TGTGCCAGTAGTCCAAATCAGCAGGCCCGGGACACCGGGGAGCTGTTTTTT. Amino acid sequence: CASSPNQQARDTGELFF.

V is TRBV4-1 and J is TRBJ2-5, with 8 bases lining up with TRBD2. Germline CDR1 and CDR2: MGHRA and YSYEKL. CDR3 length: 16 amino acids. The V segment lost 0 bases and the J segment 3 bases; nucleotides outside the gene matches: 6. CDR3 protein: CASSQDIGAGEETQYF. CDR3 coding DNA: TGCGCCAGCAGCCAAGATATCGGAGCGGGGGAAGAGACCCAGTACTTC.

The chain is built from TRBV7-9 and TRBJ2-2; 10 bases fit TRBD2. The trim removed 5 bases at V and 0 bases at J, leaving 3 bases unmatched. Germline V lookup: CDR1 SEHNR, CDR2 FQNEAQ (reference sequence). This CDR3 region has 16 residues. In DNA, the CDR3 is TGTGCCAGCAGCCCTACTAGCGGGGCGAACACCGGGGAGCTGTTTTTT. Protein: CASSPTSGANTGELFF.

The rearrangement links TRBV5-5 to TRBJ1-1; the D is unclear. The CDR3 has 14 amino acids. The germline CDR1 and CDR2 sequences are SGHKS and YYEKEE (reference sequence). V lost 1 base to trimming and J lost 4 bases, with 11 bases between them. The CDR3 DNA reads TGTGCCAGCAGCTTGTATGCGTCGGTCACTGAAGCTTTCTTT. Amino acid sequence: CASSLYASVTEAFF.

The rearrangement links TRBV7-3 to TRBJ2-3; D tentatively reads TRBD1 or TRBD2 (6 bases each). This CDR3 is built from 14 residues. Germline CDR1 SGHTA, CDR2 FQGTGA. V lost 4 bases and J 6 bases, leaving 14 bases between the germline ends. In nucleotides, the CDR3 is TGTGCCAGCAGCTCTTCCGGGGGCGGTGATACGCAGTATTTT. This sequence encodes CASSSSGGGDTQYF.

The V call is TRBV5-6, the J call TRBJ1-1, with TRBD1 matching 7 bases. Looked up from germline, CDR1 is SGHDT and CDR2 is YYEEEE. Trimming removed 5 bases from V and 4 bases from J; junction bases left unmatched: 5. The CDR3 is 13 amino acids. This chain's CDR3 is CASRKQGSTEAFF. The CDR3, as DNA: TGTGCCAGCAGGAAACAGGGGTCCACTGAAGCTTTCTTT. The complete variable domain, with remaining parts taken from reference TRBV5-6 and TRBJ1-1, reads DAGVTQSPTHLIKTRGQQVTLRCSPKSGHDTVSWYQQALGQGPQFIFQYYEEEERQRGNFPDRFSGHQFPNYSSELNVNALLLGDSALYLCASRKQGSTEAFFGQGTRLTVV.

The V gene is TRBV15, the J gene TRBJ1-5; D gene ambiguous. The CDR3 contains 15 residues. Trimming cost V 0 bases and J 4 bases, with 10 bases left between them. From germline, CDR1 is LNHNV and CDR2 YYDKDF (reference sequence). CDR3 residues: CATSRDGSGNQPQHF. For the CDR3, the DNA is TGTGCCACCAGCAGAGATGGGTCCGGTAATCAGCCCCAGCATTTT.

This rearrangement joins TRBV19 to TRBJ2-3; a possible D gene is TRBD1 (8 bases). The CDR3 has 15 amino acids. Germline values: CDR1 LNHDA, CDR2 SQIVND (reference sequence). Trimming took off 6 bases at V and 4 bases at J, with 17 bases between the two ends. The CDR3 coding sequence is TGTGCCAGTAGGCCCAAACAGGGGGGGCCAGATACGCAGTATTTT. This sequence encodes CASRPKQGGPDTQYF.

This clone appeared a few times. The DNA for the CDR3 is TGTGCCAGCAGCCTGTATGTCGGGGGTTCTACAGATACGCAGTATTTT. Its translation is CASSLYVGGSTDTQYF. This chain links TRBV7-3 with TRBJ2-3; D perhaps matches TRBD2 (6 bases). There are 16 residues in the CDR3. With 5 bases removed from V and 3 bases from J, the gap between germline ends came to 18 bases. Germline-derived CDR1 and CDR2 are SGHTA and FQGTGA.

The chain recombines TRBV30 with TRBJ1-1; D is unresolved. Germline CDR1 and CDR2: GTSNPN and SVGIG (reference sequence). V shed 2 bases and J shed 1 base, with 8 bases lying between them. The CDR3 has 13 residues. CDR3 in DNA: TGTGCCTGGAGTTGGCGGAGGAACACTGAAGCTTTCTTT. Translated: CAWSWRRNTEAFF. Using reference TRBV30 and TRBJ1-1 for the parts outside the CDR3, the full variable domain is SQTIHQWPATLVQPVGSPLSLECTVEGTSNPNLYWYRQAAGRGLQLLFYSVGIGQISSEVPQNLSASRPQDRQFILSSKKLLLSDSGFYLCAWSWRRNTEAFFGQGTRLTVV.

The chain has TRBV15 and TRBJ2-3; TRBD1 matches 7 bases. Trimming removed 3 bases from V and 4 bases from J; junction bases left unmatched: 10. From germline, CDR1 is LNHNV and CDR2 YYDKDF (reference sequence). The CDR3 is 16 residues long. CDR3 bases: TGTGCCACCAGCAGGGACTCCGGGACAGCCGCAGATACGCAGTATTTT. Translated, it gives CATSRDSGTAADTQYF.